The next 15 T cell receptor beta chains were all read from a single sample in a study of shared T cell receptors in the human thymus (dated by TCRdb to about 2021). Libraries came from the immunoSEQ multiplex PCR assay. The immuneACCESS repertoire file appears here via TCRdb, limited to in-frame rearrangements. These files lack a portion of the clones; in checked studies, under half of the deficit traces to unresolved V genes, and the cause of the others is not known. The sample contains about 730,000 clones, approximately 83% of them found a single time. The ten largest account for roughly 0.01% of the sample. The sample was also linked to a second study, of human thymus T cells.

Sequenced input: thymocytes. These TCRs come from a girl in the first two years of life with a congenital heart defect. Donor details come from another sample of the same person, matched by shared clones.

V usage is TRBV5-1 and J usage is TRBJ1-2, with 8 bases identical to TRBD1. This CDR3 is 18 amino acids long. Germline loops: CDR1 SGHRS, CDR2 YFSETQ. J gave up 7 bases and V 0 bases, and 17 bases lay outside the gene matches. The CDR3 here is CASSLGRGQGPPGSGYTF. In DNA, the CDR3 is TGCGCCAGCAGCTTGGGGCGCGGACAGGGACCTCCCGGATCTGGCTACACCTTC.

The chain links TRBV4-1 to TRBJ2-5; a possible D gene is TRBD2 (6 bases). V gave up 1 base and J gave up 2 bases, with 20 bases separating them. Germline CDR1 reads MGHRA; CDR2 reads YSYEKL. The CDR3 contains 18 residues. CDR3 bases: TGCGCCAGCAGCCAAGGAGATTTAGCTTCGGGGGATCAAGAGACCCAGTACTTC. The encoded protein is CASSQGDLASGDQETQYF.

This clone has a handful of counts. CDR3: CASSPGTRFGYEQYF. CDR3 DNA: TGTGCCAGCAGCCCCGGGACTAGATTCGGTTACGAGCAGTACTTC. J is TRBJ2-7 and V is TRBV5-6, with 8 bases fitting TRBD2. Losses at the gene ends were 4 bases for V and 4 bases for J; bases not matched to a gene: 10. CDR3 length equals 15 residues. The V gene's germline CDR1 is SGHDT and CDR2 YYEEEE.

This chain links TRBV5-5 with TRBJ1-6, with D possibly TRBD1 on 5 matching bases. Germline-derived CDR1 and CDR2 are SGHKS and YYEKEE (reference sequence). Trimming took 6 bases from V and 10 from J, leaving 14 bases between them. This CDR3 has 13 residues. DNA of the CDR3: TGTGCCAGCACCCCCCCCGGGGGATCACCCCTCCACTTT. Its protein product is CASTPPGGSPLHF.

The gene calls are TRBV5-6 and TRBJ1-2, with TRBD1 matching 10 bases. With V trimmed by 4 bases and J by 5 bases, 8 bases remained unmatched. The CDR3 has 15 amino acids. Germline assignment: CDR1 SGHDT and CDR2 YYEEEE. CDR3 in DNA: TGTGCCAGCAGCGGGGACAGGGGCATGAGGTATGGCTACACCTTC. It yields the protein CASSGDRGMRYGYTF. Drawing the rest from reference TRBV5-6 and TRBJ1-2, the complete variable domain is DAGVTQSPTHLIKTRGQQVTLRCSPKSGHDTVSWYQQALGQGPQFIFQYYEEEERQRGNFPDRFSGHQFPNYSSELNVNALLLGDSALYLCASSGDRGMRYGYTFGSGTRLTVV.

V usage is TRBV4-1 and J usage is TRBJ1-2; D ambiguous. V gave up 3 bases and J gave up 5 bases, with 13 bases separating them. Germline CDR1 is MGHRA and CDR2 is YSYEKL. This CDR3 contains 14 residues. The CDR3 region is CASSHPPLLYGYTF. The DNA of the CDR3 is TGCGCCAGCAGCCACCCTCCCCTACTTTATGGCTACACCTTC.

The V gene is TRBV6-5, the J gene TRBJ1-1; 8 nucleotides line up with TRBD1. Trimming at V came to 6 bases and at J to 8 bases, leaving 14 bases not matched to a gene. This CDR3 contains 15 residues. Germline CDR1 is MNHEY and CDR2 is SVGAGI. CDR3 sequence: CASSRGQGLHWEAFF. CDR3 DNA: TGTGCCAGCAGCCGTGGACAGGGTCTTCACTGGGAAGCTTTCTTT.

This chain connects TRBV4-1 to TRBJ1-5; D not certain. The CDR3 has 17 amino acids. V was pared by 1 base and J by 1 base, with 14 bases between. Germline CDR1 and CDR2: MGHRA and YSYEKL. The CDR3 DNA is TGCGCCAGCAGCCAAGGATATTTCGGGGAGAGCAATCAGCCCCAGCATTTT. This translates into CASSQGYFGESNQPQHF.

This clone was counted between two and nine times. The rearrangement links TRBV4-1 to TRBJ2-2; 8 bases fit TRBD1. Trimming removed 0 bases from V and 4 bases from J; junction bases left unmatched: 16. Germline V CDR1 and CDR2: MGHRA, YSYEKL. CDR3 length: 20 residues. The CDR3 DNA is TGCGCCAGCAGCCAAGATCTAAATGTTGGGGACAGGTCTTTCACCGGGGAGCTGTTTTTT. It translates to CASSQDLNVGDRSFTGELFF.

The count of this clone is one. The rearrangement joins TRBV5-1 to TRBJ1-1, with a tentative D call TRBD1 (6 bases). This CDR3 has 14 amino acids. V was trimmed by 7 bases and J by 7 bases, leaving 20 bases between them. Germline CDR1 is SGHRS and CDR2 is YFSETQ. CDR3 nucleotide sequence: TGCGCCAGCTCTAGGGTATCGGGGGGCAGTGAAGCTTTCTTT. It specifies CASSRVSGGSEAFF.

The chain joins TRBV11-2 to TRBJ1-1, with 8 bases fitting TRBD1. The CDR3 is made up of 19 amino acids. Trimming took 7 bases from V and 4 from J; bases not matched to a gene: 23. Germline CDR1 SGHAT, CDR2 FQNNGV. In nucleotides, the CDR3 is TGTGCCAGCATAAATGAACGAAGGAACCGCCGAACAGGGGGCACTGAAGCTTTCTTT. Translation gives CASINERRNRRTGGTEAFF.

The rearrangement links TRBV28 to TRBJ1-1; D gene uncertain. The CDR3 is made up of 16 amino acids. The germline V gene encodes CDR1 MDHEN and CDR2 SYDVKM. Trimming took off 0 bases at V and 0 bases at J, with 11 bases between the two ends. CDR3 residues: CASSLCTAGLNTEAFF. The CDR3 DNA is TGTGCCAGCAGTTTATGCACAGCGGGTTTGAACACTGAAGCTTTCTTT.

The J gene is TRBJ2-1, the V gene TRBV15; TRBD1 aligns across 12 bases. The CDR3 runs 21 residues. V gave up 2 bases and J gave up 4 bases; unmatched junction bases: 18. Germline values: CDR1 LNHNV, CDR2 YYDKDF (reference sequence). The CDR3 reads CATSRRRGGQGANHEYNEQFF. The CDR3 bases are TGTGCCACCAGCAGACGCCGGGGGGGACAGGGGGCCAACCACGAATACAATGAGCAGTTCTTC.

The chain is built from TRBV7-7 and TRBJ1-5; TRBD1 aligns across 7 bases. The CDR3 is 14 residues long. The germline V gene has CDR1 SSHAT and CDR2 FNYEAQ (reference sequence). V shed 5 bases, J shed 5 bases, and the junction held 6 bases outside the gene matches. The CDR3 region has the DNA TGTGCCAGCAGCACCGGGACAGCCGATCAGCCCCAGCATTTT. Translating it yields CASSTGTADQPQHF.

This clone came up a few times. V and J are TRBV29-1 and TRBJ1-1, with no clear D. The V end was cut by 0 bases, the J end by 1 base, with 12 bases between. CDR1 and CDR2 (germline): SQVTM, ANQGSEA. This CDR3 spans 15 amino acids. The CDR3 spells CSVEDPKRRNTEAFF. Written as DNA, the CDR3 is TGCAGCGTTGAAGACCCCAAACGGAGGAACACTGAAGCTTTCTTT.